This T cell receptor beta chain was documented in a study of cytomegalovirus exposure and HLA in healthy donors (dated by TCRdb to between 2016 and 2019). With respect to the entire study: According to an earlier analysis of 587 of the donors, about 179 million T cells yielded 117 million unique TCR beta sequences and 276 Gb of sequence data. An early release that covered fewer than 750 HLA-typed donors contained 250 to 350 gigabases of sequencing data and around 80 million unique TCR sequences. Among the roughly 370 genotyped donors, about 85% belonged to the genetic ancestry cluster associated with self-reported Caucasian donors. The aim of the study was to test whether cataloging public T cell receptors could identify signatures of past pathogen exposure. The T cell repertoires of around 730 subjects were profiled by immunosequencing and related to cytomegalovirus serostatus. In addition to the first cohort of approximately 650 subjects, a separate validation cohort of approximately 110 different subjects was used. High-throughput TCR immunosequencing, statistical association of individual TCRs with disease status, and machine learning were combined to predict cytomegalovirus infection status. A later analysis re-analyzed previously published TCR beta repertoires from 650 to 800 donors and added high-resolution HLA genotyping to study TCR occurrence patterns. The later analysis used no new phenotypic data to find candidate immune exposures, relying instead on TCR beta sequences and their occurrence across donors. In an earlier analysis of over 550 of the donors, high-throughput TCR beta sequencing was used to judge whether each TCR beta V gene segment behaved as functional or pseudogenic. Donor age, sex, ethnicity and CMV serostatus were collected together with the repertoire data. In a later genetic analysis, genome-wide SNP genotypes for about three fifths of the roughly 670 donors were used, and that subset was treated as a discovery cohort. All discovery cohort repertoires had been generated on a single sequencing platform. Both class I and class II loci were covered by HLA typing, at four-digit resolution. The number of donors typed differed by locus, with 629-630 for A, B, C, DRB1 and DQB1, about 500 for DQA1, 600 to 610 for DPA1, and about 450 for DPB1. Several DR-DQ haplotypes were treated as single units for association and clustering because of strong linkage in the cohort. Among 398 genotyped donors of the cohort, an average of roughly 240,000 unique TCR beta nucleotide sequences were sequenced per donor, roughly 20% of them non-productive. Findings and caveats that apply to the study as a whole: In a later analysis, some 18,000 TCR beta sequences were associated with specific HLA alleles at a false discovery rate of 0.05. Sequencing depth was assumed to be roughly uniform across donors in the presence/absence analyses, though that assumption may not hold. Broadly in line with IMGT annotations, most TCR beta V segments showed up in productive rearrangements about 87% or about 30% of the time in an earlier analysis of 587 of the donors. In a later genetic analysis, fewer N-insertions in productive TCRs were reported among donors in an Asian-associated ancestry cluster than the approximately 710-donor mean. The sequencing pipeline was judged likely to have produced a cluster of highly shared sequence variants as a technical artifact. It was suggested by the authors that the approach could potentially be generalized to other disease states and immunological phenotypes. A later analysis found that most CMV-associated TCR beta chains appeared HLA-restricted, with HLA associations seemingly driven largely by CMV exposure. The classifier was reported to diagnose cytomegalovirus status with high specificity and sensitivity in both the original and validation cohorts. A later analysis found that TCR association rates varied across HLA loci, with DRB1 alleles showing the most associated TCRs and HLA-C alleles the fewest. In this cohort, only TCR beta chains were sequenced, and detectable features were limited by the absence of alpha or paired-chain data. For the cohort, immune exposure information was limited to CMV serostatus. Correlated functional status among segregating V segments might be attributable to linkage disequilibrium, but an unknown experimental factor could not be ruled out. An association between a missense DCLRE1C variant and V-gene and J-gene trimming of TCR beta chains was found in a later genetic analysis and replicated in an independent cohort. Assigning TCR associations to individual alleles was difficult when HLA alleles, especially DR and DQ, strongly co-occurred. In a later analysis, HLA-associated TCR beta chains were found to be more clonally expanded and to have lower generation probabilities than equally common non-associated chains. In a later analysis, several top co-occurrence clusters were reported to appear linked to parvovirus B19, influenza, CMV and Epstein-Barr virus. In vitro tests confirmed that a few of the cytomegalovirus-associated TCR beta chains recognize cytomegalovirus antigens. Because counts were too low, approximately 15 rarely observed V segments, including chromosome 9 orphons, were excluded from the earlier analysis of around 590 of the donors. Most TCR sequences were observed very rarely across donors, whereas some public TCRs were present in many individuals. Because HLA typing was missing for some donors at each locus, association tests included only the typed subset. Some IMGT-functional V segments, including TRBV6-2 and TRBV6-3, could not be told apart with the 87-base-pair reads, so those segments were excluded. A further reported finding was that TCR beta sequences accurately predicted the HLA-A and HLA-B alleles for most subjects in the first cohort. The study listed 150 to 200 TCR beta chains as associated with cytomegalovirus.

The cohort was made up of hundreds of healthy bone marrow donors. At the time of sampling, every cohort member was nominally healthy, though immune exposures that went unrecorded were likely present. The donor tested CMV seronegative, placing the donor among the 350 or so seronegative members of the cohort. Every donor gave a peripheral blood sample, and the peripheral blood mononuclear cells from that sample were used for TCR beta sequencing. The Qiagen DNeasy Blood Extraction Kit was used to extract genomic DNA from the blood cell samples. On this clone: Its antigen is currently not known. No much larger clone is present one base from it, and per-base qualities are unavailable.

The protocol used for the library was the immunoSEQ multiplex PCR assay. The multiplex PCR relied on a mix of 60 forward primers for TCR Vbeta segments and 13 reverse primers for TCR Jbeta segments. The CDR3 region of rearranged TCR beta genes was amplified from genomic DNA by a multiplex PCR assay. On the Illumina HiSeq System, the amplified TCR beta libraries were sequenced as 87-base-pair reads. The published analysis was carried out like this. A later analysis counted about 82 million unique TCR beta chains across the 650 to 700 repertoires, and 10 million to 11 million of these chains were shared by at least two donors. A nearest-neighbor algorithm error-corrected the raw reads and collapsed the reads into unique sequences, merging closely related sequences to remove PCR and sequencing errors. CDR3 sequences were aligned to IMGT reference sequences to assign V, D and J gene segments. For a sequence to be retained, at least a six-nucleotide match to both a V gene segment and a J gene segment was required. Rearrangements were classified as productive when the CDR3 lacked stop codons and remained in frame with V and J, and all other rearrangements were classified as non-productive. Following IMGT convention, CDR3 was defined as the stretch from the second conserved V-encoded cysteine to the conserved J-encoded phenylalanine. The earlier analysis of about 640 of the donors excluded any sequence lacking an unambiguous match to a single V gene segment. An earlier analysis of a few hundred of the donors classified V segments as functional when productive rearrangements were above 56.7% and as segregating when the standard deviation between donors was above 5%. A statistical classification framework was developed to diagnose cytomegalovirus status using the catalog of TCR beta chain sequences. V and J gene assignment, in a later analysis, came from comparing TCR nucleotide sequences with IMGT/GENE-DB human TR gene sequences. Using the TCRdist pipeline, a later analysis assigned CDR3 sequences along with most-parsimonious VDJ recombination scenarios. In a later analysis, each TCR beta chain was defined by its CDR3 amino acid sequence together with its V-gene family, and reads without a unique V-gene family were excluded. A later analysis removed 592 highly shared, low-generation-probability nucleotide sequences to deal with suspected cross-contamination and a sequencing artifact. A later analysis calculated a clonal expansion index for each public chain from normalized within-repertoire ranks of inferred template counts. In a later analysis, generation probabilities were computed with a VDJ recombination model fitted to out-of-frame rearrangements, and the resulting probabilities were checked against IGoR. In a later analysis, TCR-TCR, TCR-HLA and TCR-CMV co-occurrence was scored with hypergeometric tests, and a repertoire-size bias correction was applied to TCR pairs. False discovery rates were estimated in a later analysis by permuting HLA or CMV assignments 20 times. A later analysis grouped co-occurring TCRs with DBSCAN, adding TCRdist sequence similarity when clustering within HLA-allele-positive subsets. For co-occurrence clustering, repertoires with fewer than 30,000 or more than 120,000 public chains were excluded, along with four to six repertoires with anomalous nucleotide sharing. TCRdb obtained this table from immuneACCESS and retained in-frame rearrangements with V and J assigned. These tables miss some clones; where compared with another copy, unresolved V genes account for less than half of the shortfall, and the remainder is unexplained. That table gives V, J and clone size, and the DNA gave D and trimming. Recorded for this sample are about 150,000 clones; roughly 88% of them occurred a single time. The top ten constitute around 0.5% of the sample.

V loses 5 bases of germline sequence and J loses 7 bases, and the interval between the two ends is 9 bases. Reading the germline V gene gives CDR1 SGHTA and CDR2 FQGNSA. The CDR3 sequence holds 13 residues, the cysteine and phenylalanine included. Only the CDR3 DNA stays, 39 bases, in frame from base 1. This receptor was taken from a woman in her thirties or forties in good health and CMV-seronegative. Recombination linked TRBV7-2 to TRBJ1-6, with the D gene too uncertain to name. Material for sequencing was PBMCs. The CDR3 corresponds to CASSNPGNSPLHF. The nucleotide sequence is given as TGTGCCAGCAGCAACCCCGGGAATTCACCCCTCCACTTT.